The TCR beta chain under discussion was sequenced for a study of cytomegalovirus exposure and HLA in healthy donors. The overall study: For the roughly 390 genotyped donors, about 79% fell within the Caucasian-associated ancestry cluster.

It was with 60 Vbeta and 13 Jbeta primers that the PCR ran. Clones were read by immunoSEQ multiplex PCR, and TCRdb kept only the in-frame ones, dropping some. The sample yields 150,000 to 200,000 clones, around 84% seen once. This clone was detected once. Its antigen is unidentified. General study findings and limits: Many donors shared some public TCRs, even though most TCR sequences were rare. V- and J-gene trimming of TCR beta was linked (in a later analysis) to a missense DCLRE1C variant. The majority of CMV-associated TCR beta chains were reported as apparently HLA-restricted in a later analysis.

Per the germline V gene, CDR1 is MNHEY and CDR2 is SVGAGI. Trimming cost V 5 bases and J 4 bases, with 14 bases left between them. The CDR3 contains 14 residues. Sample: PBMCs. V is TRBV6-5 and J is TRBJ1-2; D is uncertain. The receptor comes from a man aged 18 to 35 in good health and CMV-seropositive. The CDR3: CASSPVVGSYGYTF. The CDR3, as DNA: TGTGCCAGCAGTCCCGTGGTCGGGAGCTATGGCTACACCTTC.